The 25 T cell receptor beta chains in this list originate from one sample, sequenced in a study of T cells after yellow fever vaccination. One entry per CDR3 protein results from TCRdb running MiXCR on the 5' RACE reads. The sample holds about 350,000 distinct CDR3 sequences; around 8.1% are singletons and the top ten take roughly 18%. The material sequenced was PBMCs, taken approximately 40 days after the first yellow fever vaccination. Every receptor here comes from a man younger than 35 who received the YFV17D yellow fever vaccine.

This clonotype showed up just a few times. The rearrangement joins TRBV24-1 to TRBJ2-1; D is undetermined. This CDR3 has 11 residues. CDR1 KGHDR and CDR2 SFDVKD come from the germline V gene. V was shortened by 7 bases and J by 10 bases, with 10 bases between the two germline ends. The CDR3 nucleotides are TGTGCCACCAGCCTCCAAGGCGAGCAGTTCTTC. Encoded protein: CATSLQGEQFF.

This clonotype was seen at least ten times. The chain links TRBV12-3 or TRBV12-4 to TRBJ2-1; 8 bases are shared with TRBD2. This CDR3 has 15 amino acids. V lost 5 bases, J lost 2 bases, and 5 bases stayed unmatched. CDR3 DNA: TGTGCCAGCAGTCCAACTAGCGGTCCCTACAATGAGCAGTTCTTC. Protein sequence: CASSPTSGPYNEQFF.

CDR3 nucleotides: TGCAGTGCTAGTTTCCCGGAATCTCACGAGCAGTACGTC. This codes for CSASFPESHEQYV. The chain combines TRBV20-1 with TRBJ2-7; D gene ambiguous. Germline CDR1 reads DFQATT; CDR2 reads SNEGSKA (reference sequence). The CDR3 has 13 residues. Between the trimmed V and J ends, which lost 3 bases and 5 bases, there was a span of 14 bases.

The chain couples TRBV5-1 to TRBJ2-1, with 7 bases identical to TRBD2. The germline V gene has CDR1 SGHRS and CDR2 YFSETQ. The CDR3 length is 16 residues. The V segment lost 3 bases and the J segment 5 bases; nucleotides outside the gene matches: 11. CDR3 DNA sequence: TGCGCCAGCAGCTGGGGTGGTGCTAGCGGTGACAATGAGCAGTTCTTC. Its protein is CASSWGGASGDNEQFF.

The J gene is TRBJ2-5, the V gene TRBV20-1; D remains unclear. CDR1 is DFQATT, CDR2 SNEGSKA, per germline (reference sequence). CDR3 length: 10 amino acids. The V gene lost 4 bases and the J gene lost 5 bases, with 5 bases spanning the gap. In nucleotides, the CDR3 is TGCAGTGCTACGGACGAGACCCAGTACTTC. Translating gives CSATDETQYF.

The chain is built from TRBV25-1 and TRBJ2-5; 8 nucleotides line up with TRBD2. Germline CDR1 MGHDK, CDR2 SYGVNS. Unmatched junction bases numbered 20, after V lost 5 bases and J lost 3 bases. The CDR3 has 19 residues. The CDR3 loop reads CASSHPGGLGTVLKETQYF. DNA of the CDR3: TGTGCCAGCAGTCACCCTGGGGGACTAGGCACCGTCCTCAAAGAGACCCAGTACTTC. Looking up the rest from reference TRBV25-1 and TRBJ2-5 gives the full variable domain: EADIYQTPRYLVIGTGKKITLECSQTMGHDKMYWYQQDPGMELHLIHYSYGVNSTEKGDLSSESTVSRIRTEHFPLTLESARPSHTSQYLCASSHPGGLGTVLKETQYFGPGTRLLVL.

The chain has TRBV29-1 and TRBJ1-1; 8 bases line up with TRBD1. The CDR3 runs to 13 residues. V lost 5 bases and J lost 5; bases outside the gene matches: 7. Germline-derived CDR1 and CDR2 are SQVTM and ANQGSEA. The CDR3 DNA follows: TGCAGCGTTTTGACAGGGGTCAGGACTGAAGCTTTCTTT. As protein: CSVLTGVRTEAFF.

A few counts support this clonotype. J is TRBJ2-5 and V is TRBV28; 8 bases are a match to TRBD2. Per germline, CDR1 MDHEN and CDR2 SYDVKM. Trimming cost V 3 bases and J 0 bases; bases outside gene matches: 12. The CDR3 runs 18 residues. CDR3 sequence (DNA): TGTGCCAGCAGTTTTCCCCTGGGCCAGCGGGGGTACCAAGAGACCCAGTACTTC. Its translation is CASSFPLGQRGYQETQYF.

This clonotype has more than one count but fewer than ten. V and J are TRBV6-6 and TRBJ2-1; 7 positions agree with TRBD2. The CDR3 has 13 residues. V lost 2 bases, J lost 10 bases, and 5 bases stayed unmatched. Germline CDR1 MNHNY, CDR2 SVGAGI (reference sequence). CDR3 in amino acids: CASSYRTSGEQFF. Here the CDR3 DNA reads TGTGCCAGCAGTTACCGGACTAGTGGGGAGCAGTTCTTC.

The table lists this clonotype with many counts. The V and J genes are TRBV6-5 and TRBJ2-7, with 11 bases identical to TRBD2. Germline CDR1 reads MNHEY; CDR2 reads SVGAGI. The CDR3 covers 16 residues. V was clipped by 0 bases and J by 0 bases; unmatched bases: 1. The CDR3 DNA follows: TGTGCCAGCAGTTACTCGACTAGCGGGGTCTCCTACGAGCAGTACTTC. This sequence encodes CASSYSTSGVSYEQYF.

The rearrangement uses TRBV15 and TRBJ1-1; TRBD1 is a possible D gene (6 bases). With 4 bases removed from V and 8 bases from J, the gap between germline ends came to 11 bases. The CDR3 totals 12 residues. In germline, CDR1 is LNHNV, CDR2 YYDKDF (reference sequence). CDR3 sequence reads: CATSTQGLEAFF. The CDR3 DNA reads TGTGCCACCAGCACCCAGGGGCTGGAAGCTTTCTTT. Combining the CDR3 with reference TRBV15 and TRBJ1-1 gives the whole variable domain DAMVIQNPRYQVTQFGKPVTLSCSQTLNHNVMYWYQQKSSQAPKLLFHYYDKDFNNEADTPDNFQSRRPNTSFCFLDIRSPGLGDTAMYLCATSTQGLEAFFGQGTRLTVV.

The J gene is TRBJ1-2, the V gene TRBV28; D perhaps matches TRBD1 (6 bases). Germline V gives CDR1 MDHEN, CDR2 SYDVKM. Between the trimmed V and J ends, which lost 5 bases and 7 bases, there was a span of 14 bases. The CDR3 loop spans 13 amino acids. CDR3 amino acids: CASSRQVRGGYTF. In DNA, the CDR3 is TGTGCCAGCAGTCGACAGGTCAGAGGTGGCTACACCTTC.

This clonotype was counted a few times. CDR3 sequence reads: CCASEGTSGGAYEQYV. DNA of the CDR3: TGCTGTGCTAGTGAAGGGACTAGCGGGGGGGCGTACGAGCAGTACGTC. The J gene is TRBJ2-7, the V gene TRBV20-1; 16 positions agree with TRBD2. From germline, CDR1 is DFQATT and CDR2 SNEGSKA (reference sequence). The CDR3 sequence is 16 residues long.

The J gene is TRBJ2-3, the V gene TRBV6-2 or TRBV6-3, with TRBD2 identical over 13 bases. CDR3 size: 17 residues. The V gene end was trimmed by 5 bases and the J gene end by 4 bases; junction bases not matched to a gene: 9. Germline V gene sequence: CDR1 MNHEY, CDR2 SVGEGT. In nucleotides, the CDR3 is TGTGCCAGCAGTAAACCGGGACTAGCGGGGTATGCAGATACGCAGTATTTT. Translating it yields CASSKPGLAGYADTQYF.

This clonotype was picked up many times. The chain recombines TRBV10-1 with TRBJ2-1; TRBD1 might be the D (6 bases). Trimming removed 5 bases at V and 15 bases at J, with 20 bases between. In germline, CDR1 is WNHNN, CDR2 SYGVQD (reference sequence). The CDR3 extends over 13 amino acids. In DNA, the CDR3 is TGCGCCAGCAGTTCAAACAGGGCCGGATCGTGGTTCTTC. Residues: CASSSNRAGSWFF.

The chain joins TRBV9 to TRBJ2-1, with a tentative D call TRBD2 (5 bases). The CDR3 runs 15 residues. CDR1 SGDLS and CDR2 YYNGEE come from the germline V gene. V was shortened by 0 bases and J by 5 bases, with 12 bases between the two germline ends. The DNA of the CDR3 is TGTGCCAGCAGCGTAGGGGCTAGCCGACACAATGAGCAGTTCTTC. Its protein product is CASSVGASRHNEQFF.

This clonotype was observed many times. The CDR3 DNA follows: TGTGCCAGCTCACCCCTAAGAGTAGGGGGCTTATACGAGCAGTACGTC. This encodes CASSPLRVGGLYEQYV. V and J are TRBV18 and TRBJ2-7; TRBD1 agrees at 7 bases. The J segment lost 4 bases and the V segment lost 3 bases, leaving 12 bases of the junction unmatched. The germline CDR1 and CDR2 sequences are KGHSH and LQKENI. There are 16 residues in the CDR3.

This clonotype was observed a handful of times. The rearrangement links TRBV7-2 to TRBJ1-1, with D uncertain. The CDR3 is 13 amino acids. CDR1 is SGHTA and CDR2 is FQGNSA in the germline V gene. The V end was cut by 2 bases, the J end by 5 bases, with 9 bases between. Here the CDR3 reads CASSLRRQTEAFF. The CDR3 nucleotides read TGTGCCAGCAGCTTAAGGCGGCAGACTGAAGCTTTCTTT.

This clonotype was picked up a small number of times. Just one base apart from a much larger clone, this may be a read error. The V gene is TRBV10-3, the J gene TRBJ2-2; unclear D gene. V was cut by 0 bases and J by 4 bases, with 3 bases left in between. The CDR3 covers 13 residues. CDR1 is ENHRY and CDR2 is SYGVKD in the germline V gene. The CDR3 DNA sequence: TGTGCCATCAGTGAGTCGAGCACCGGGGAGCTGTTTTTT. This encodes CAISESSTGELFF.

The chain joins TRBV7-2 to TRBJ2-2; no clear D. Trimming stripped 3 bases from V and 0 bases from J, with 8 bases between. The CDR3 contains 15 residues. Germline values: CDR1 SGHTA, CDR2 FQGNSA. CDR3 sequence reads: CASSFLLTNTGELFF. The CDR3 DNA sequence: TGTGCCAGCAGCTTCCTTTTAACGAACACCGGGGAGCTGTTTTTT.

The genes are TRBV20-1 and TRBJ2-4; maybe TRBD1 (5 bases). Looked up from germline, CDR1 is DFQATT and CDR2 is SNEGSKA (reference sequence). The CDR3 spans 16 residues. With 5 bases removed from V and 0 bases from J, the gap between germline ends came to 17 bases. The CDR3 sequence is CSAPTPGPLAKNIQYF. CDR3 DNA: TGCAGTGCTCCGACGCCAGGGCCTCTAGCCAAAAACATTCAGTACTTC.

The chain recombines TRBV4-1 with TRBJ2-2, with D uncertain. The CDR3 has 16 residues. Germline CDR1 and CDR2: MGHRA and YSYEKL. Trimming took 0 bases from V and 4 from J, leaving 12 bases between them. CDR3 sequence (DNA): TGCGCCAGCAGCCAAGAGGTGGGGAAGGGCACCGGGGAGCTGTTTTTT. Protein product: CASSQEVGKGTGELFF.

Many counts were recorded for this clonotype. CDR3 DNA sequence: TGTGCCAGCAGCCCTTCGGTCACAGATACGCAGTATTTT. Encoded protein: CASSPSVTDTQYF. J is TRBJ2-3 and V is TRBV12-3 or TRBV12-4; D unclear. CDR3 length: 13 amino acids. V lost 6 bases to trimming and J lost 2 bases, with 9 bases between them.

The chain links TRBV4-1 to TRBJ2-5; D may match TRBD1 or TRBD2 (5 bases each). The length of the CDR3 is 15 residues. V shed 0 bases and J shed 5 bases, with 13 bases lying between them. From germline, CDR1 is MGHRA and CDR2 YSYEKL. The CDR3: CASSQDPGWGETQYF. The CDR3 coding sequence is TGCGCCAGCAGCCAAGATCCGGGCTGGGGGGAGACCCAGTACTTC.

This rearrangement joins TRBV5-1 to TRBJ1-2; a possible D gene is TRBD1 (5 bases). The germline V gene has CDR1 SGHRS and CDR2 YFSETQ. V was pared by 2 bases and J by 6 bases, with 14 bases between. The CDR3 spans 14 residues. The CDR3 coding sequence is TGCGCCAGCAGCTTTGGACACCATGAGGATGGCTACACCTTC. Translating gives CASSFGHHEDGYTF.